This TCR beta chain was documented in a study of blood T cell repertoires in COVID-19. Study context: T cells, B-cell-depleted T cells, or PBMCs supplied cDNA or gDNA.

Trimming removed 8 bases from V and 7 bases from J, with 12 bases in between. CDR3 length: 12 amino acids. CDR1 is MGHDK and CDR2 is SYGVNS in the germline V gene. Adults between roughly 18 and 100 years of age took part from 24 US areas. Assignment of participants to cohorts was predicated upon participant-reported clinical history. As processed by the authors: The authors estimated nucleated cell counts from reference gene primer amplification. Assay used: immunoSEQ multiplex PCR; TCRdb lists only in-frame clones, some missing. V, J and clone size are those of that table, while D and trimming were read from the DNA. The repertoire has under 500,000 clones, around 90% of them found once; the top ten carry approximately 2%.

This clonotype originated in a young woman with acute COVID-19. Sample: PBMCs or T cells enriched from blood (not recorded which). The genes are TRBV25-1 and TRBJ2-1; D uncertain. CDR3 coding DNA: TGTGCCAGCGGAAGACAAAAAAATGAGCAGTTCTTC. This encodes CASGRQKNEQFF.